This T cell receptor (beta chain) was identified in a study of T cell responses to AZD1222 COVID-19 vaccine. The study, taken as a whole, reports: There were vaccine-associated CD4 TCRs across spike, dominant at 160-218 and 743-854. Two doses of AZD1222 preceded a rise in Spike-specific TCR breadth and depth.

The germline CDR1 and CDR2 sequences are SGHTA and FQGNSA. The CDR3 is 15 amino acids. V dropped 2 bases and J dropped 4; count of bases not matched to a gene: 5. This clone was seen a single time. Its antigen is not known. Libraries were prepared by immunoSEQ multiplex PCR; TCRdb keeps only in-frame clonotypes and omits some of them. The sample lists under 200,000 clones; 88% were seen once. The chain uses TRBV7-2 and TRBJ2-7; 10 bases agree with TRBD2. This TCR was sampled from an adult who received the AZD1222 COVID-19 vaccine. Sequencing was performed on peripheral blood, taken 28 days after the second AZD1222 dose. The CDR3 region has the DNA TGTGCCAGCAGCTTATTCGCTAGCGGGAGTTACGAGCAGTACTTC. Residues: CASSLFASGSYEQYF.